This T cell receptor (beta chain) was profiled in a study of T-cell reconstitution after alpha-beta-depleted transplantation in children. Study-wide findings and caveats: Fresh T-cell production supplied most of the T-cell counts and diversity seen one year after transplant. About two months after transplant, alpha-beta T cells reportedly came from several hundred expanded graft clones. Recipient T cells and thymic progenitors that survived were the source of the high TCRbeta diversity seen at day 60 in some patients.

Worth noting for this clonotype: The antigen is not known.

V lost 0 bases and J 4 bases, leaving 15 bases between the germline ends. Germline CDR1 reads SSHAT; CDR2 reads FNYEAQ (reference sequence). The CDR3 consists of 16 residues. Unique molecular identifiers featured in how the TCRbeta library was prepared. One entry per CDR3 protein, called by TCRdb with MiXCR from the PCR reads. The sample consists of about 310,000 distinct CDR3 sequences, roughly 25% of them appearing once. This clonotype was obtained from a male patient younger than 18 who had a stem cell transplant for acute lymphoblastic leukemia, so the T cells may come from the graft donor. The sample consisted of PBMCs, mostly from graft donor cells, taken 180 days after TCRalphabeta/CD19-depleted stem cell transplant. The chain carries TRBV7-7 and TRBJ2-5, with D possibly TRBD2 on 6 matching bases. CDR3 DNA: TGTGCCAGCAGCTTAGCCCTTCGGGGGAGGTTAGAGACCCAGTACTTC. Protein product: CASSLALRGRLETQYF.